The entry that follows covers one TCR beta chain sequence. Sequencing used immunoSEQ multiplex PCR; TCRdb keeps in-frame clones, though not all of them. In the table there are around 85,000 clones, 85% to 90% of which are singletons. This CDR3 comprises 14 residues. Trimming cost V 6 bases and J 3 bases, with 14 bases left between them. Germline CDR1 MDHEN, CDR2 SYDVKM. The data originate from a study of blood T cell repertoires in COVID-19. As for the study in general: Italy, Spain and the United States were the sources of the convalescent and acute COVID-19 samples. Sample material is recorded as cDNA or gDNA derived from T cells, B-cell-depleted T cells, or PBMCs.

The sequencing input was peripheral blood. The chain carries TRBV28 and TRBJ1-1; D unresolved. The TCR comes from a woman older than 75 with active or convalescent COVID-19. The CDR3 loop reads CASSSAGSYTEAFF. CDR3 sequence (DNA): TGTGCCAGCAGCTCCGCCGGGAGCTACACTGAAGCTTTCTTT.